Each of the 30 T cell receptor beta chains below was sequenced from the same sample in a study. TCRdb reprocessed the 5' RACE reads with MiXCR, giving one entry per CDR3 protein. The table includes approximately 58,000 distinct CDR3 sequences, less than 30% detected once. Cells sorted as Tregs were CD4+, CD25+ and CD127-/low. The sample comprised tumor-infiltrating Tregs sorted from the breast tumor. The receptor source for this set is a female donor with breast cancer.

This rearrangement joins TRBV5-1 to TRBJ1-1; D may be TRBD1 (6 bases). CDR1 SGHRS and CDR2 YFSETQ come from the germline V gene. This CDR3 region has 14 residues. Between the trimmed V and J ends, which lost 0 bases and 3 bases, there was a span of 9 bases. CDR3 residues: CASSLVAGDTEAFF. As DNA, the CDR3 is TGCGCCAGCAGCTTGGTAGCAGGGGACACTGAAGCTTTCTTT.

To note about this clonotype: A clone one base away is much larger, so this may be a read error. The chain has TRBV7-9 and TRBJ2-1, with 13 bases that match TRBD2. Germline V gene sequence: CDR1 SEHNR, CDR2 FQNEAQ (reference sequence). The CDR3 covers 17 residues. The CDR3 region has the DNA TGTGCCAGCAGCCCGGGACTAGCGGGACAGATCTACAATGGGCAGTTCTTC. Its translation is CASSPGLAGQIYNGQFF.

This clonotype was seen ten or more times. V is TRBV20-1 and J is TRBJ2-5; D is possibly TRBD2 (7 bases). V dropped 5 bases and J dropped 5 bases, with 21 bases sitting between them. CDR3 length: 15 residues. CDR1 DFQATT and CDR2 SNEGSKA come from the germline V gene (reference sequence). CDR3 sequence reads: CSAPARTAGGETQYF. The CDR3 DNA reads TGCAGTGCTCCAGCCCGGACAGCCGGGGGGGAGACCCAGTACTTC.

This clonotype was seen many times. The J gene is TRBJ1-1, the V gene TRBV6-4; D is unresolved. Deletions cut 8 bases from V and 0 bases from J, with 10 bases between. Looked up from germline, CDR1 is MRHNA and CDR2 is SNTAGT. The CDR3 is 13 amino acids. The CDR3 loop is CASSREMNTEAFF. CDR3 bases: TGTGCCAGCTCAAGGGAAATGAACACTGAAGCTTTCTTT.

The chain has TRBV20-1 and TRBJ2-2; TRBD2 is a possible D gene (6 bases). CDR3 length: 15 amino acids. Between the trimmed V and J ends, which lost 0 bases and 5 bases, there was a span of 13 bases. Germline V gives CDR1 DFQATT, CDR2 SNEGSKA (reference sequence). The CDR3 DNA sequence: TGCAGTGCTAGAGATGCTAGCGAGGTTACCGGGGAGCTGTTTTTT. Translation gives CSARDASEVTGELFF.

Ten or more counts support this clonotype. The chain joins TRBV5-6 to TRBJ2-7; D not resolved. V lost 4 bases and J 4 bases, leaving 6 bases between the germline ends. The CDR3 consists of 11 residues. The germline V gene encodes CDR1 SGHDT and CDR2 YYEEEE. CDR3 protein: CASSVDYEQYF. CDR3 sequence (DNA): TGTGCCAGCAGCGTAGATTACGAGCAGTACTTC.

The rearrangement uses TRBV2 and TRBJ1-5; D remains ambiguous. Germline lookup yields CDR1 SNHLY and CDR2 FYNNEI. CDR3 length equals 14 residues. V shed 5 bases and J shed 2 bases, with 10 bases lying between them. CDR3 residues: CASSPERGNQPQHF. The CDR3 nucleotides read TGTGCCAGCAGTCCCGAGCGGGGCAATCAGCCCCAGCATTTT.

This clonotype was seen a few times. This chain connects TRBV7-9 to TRBJ2-5, with D possibly called TRBD1 or TRBD2 (5 bases each). Germline V gene sequence: CDR1 SEHNR, CDR2 FQNEAQ (reference sequence). This CDR3 contains 14 residues. The V end lost 4 bases, the J end lost 1 base, and 10 bases lay between the germline ends. The CDR3 region has the DNA TGTGCCAGCAGCTCGCCCGGGACCCAAGAGACCCAGTACTTC. It yields the protein CASSSPGTQETQYF.

This sequence joins TRBV2 and TRBJ2-3; 8 bases align to TRBD2. Germline lookup yields CDR1 SNHLY and CDR2 FYNNEI. Trimming at V came to 5 bases and at J to 4 bases, leaving 5 bases not matched to a gene. This CDR3 has 14 amino acids. The CDR3 DNA is TGTGCCAGCAGTTCACTGACTAGCGCAGATACGCAGTATTTT. Amino acids: CASSSLTSADTQYF.

This rearrangement joins TRBV12-3 or TRBV12-4 to TRBJ2-1; the match to TRBD2 covers 9 bases. The CDR3 sequence is 15 residues long. Trimming removed 5 bases from V and 7 bases from J; junction bases left unmatched: 9. The CDR3 region is CASSPKRGVVNEQFF. CDR3 coding DNA: TGTGCCAGCAGTCCCAAGCGGGGGGTCGTTAATGAGCAGTTCTTC.

The V gene is TRBV7-6, the J gene TRBJ2-2, with 12 bases fitting TRBD2. Germline values: CDR1 SGHVS, CDR2 FNYEAQ. Trimming at V came to 5 bases and at J to 6 bases, leaving 7 bases not matched to a gene. The CDR3 covers 16 residues. DNA of the CDR3: TGTGCCAGCAGCCCTCGGACTAGCGGGGACCCCGGGGAGCTGTTTTTT. The encoded protein is CASSPRTSGDPGELFF.

The V call is TRBV7-2, the J call TRBJ2-1; 9 bases align to TRBD2. There are 15 residues in the CDR3. CDR1 and CDR2 from the germline V gene are SGHTA and FQGNSA. The junction had 8 bases not matched to a gene; V was cut back by 5 bases and J by 6 bases. CDR3 bases: TGTGCCAGCAGCCGACAAACAGCGGGAGGCAATGAGCAGTTCTTC. Its protein is CASSRQTAGGNEQFF. Complete variable domain (other parts from reference TRBV7-2 and TRBJ2-1): GAGVSQSPSNKVTEKGKDVELRCDPISGHTALYWYRQSLGQGLEFLIYFQGNSAPDKSGLPSDRFSAERTGGSVSTLTIQRTQQEDSAVYLCASSRQTAGGNEQFFGPGTRLTVL.

This clonotype was seen a handful of times. The CDR3: CASSQDVVHNEQFF. CDR3 sequence (DNA): TGTGCCAGCAGCCAAGATGTTGTACACAATGAGCAGTTCTTC. The chain joins TRBV4-2 to TRBJ2-1, with no clear D. Trimming cost V 0 bases and J 5 bases, with 8 bases left between them. The CDR3 runs 14 residues. Germline V gene lookup returns CDR1 LGHNA and CDR2 YNFKEQ.

At least ten counts were recorded for this clonotype. The genes are TRBV4-3 and TRBJ2-3, with TRBD1 as a possible D gene (5 bases). V shed 3 bases and J shed 7 bases, with 11 bases lying between them. The CDR3 is 13 amino acids. Germline V gives CDR1 LGHNA, CDR2 YSLEER. CDR3 nucleotide sequence: TGCGCCAGCAGCCAGGGCAGGGTACATACGCAGTATTTT. Translating it yields CASSQGRVHTQYF.

Turning to this clonotype: One junction end does not reproduce the germline sequence, and a read error may be involved. The chain has TRBV6-5 and TRBJ2-7; 8 bases line up with TRBD1. Germline loops: CDR1 MNHEY, CDR2 SVGAGI. This CDR3 has 13 residues. This CDR3 is CASSIGQGLAEDF. The CDR3 nucleotides are TGTGCCAGCAGTATCGGACAGGGTTTGGCGGAAGACTTC.

As concerns this clonotype: This CDR3 is missing its conserved last phenylalanine or tryptophan, likely due to a read error. The chain combines TRBV7-3 with TRBJ2-2; 7 bases line up with TRBD2. The CDR3 contains 14 residues. Trimming removed 3 bases from V and 6 bases from J; junction bases left unmatched: 4. Germline V gene lookup returns CDR1 SGHTA and CDR2 FQGTGA. In DNA form, the CDR3 reads TGTGCCAGCAGCTTGACTAGCCATGCCGGGGAGCTGTTTTTA. This gives the protein CASSLTSHAGELFL.

The count of this clonotype is one. It may be a read error: a sequence one base away is much more abundant. The V gene is TRBV20-1, the J gene TRBJ1-3; D is unclear. The V gene lost 5 bases and the J gene lost 4 bases, with 21 bases spanning the gap. From germline, CDR1 is DFQATT and CDR2 SNEGSKA (reference sequence). The CDR3 runs to 16 residues. The CDR3 loop reads CSAGGHFDLSGNTIYF. The CDR3 DNA reads TGCAGTGCTGGAGGGCATTTTGATTTGTCCGGAAACACCATATATTTT.

The chain is built from TRBV6-5 and TRBJ1-2, with a possible D match to TRBD1 (5 bases). The ends were cut back, 6 bases at V and 5 bases at J, with 22 bases in the middle. This CDR3 contains 16 residues. Germline CDR1 and CDR2: MNHEY and SVGAGI. The CDR3 nucleotides read TGTGCCAGCAGCGGGCCCTCCGCGGGGGGGGGATATGGCTACACCTTC. Protein: CASSGPSAGGGYGYTF.

This clonotype is categorized as medium-sized (0.01 to 0.1%). CDR3: CSGVPQETQYF. Written as DNA, the CDR3 is TGCAGTGGCGTCCCACAAGAGACCCAGTACTTC. The chain links TRBV20-1 to TRBJ2-5, with D unclear. Germline lookup yields CDR1 DFQATT and CDR2 SNEGSKA (reference sequence). The CDR3 spans 11 residues. Trimming removed 7 bases at V and 2 bases at J, with 8 bases between.

The rearrangement uses TRBV7-8 and TRBJ2-7; TRBD1 is a possible D gene (6 bases). Trimming stripped 5 bases from V and 2 bases from J, with 13 bases between. The CDR3 consists of 14 residues. From germline, CDR1 is SGHVS and CDR2 FQNEAQ. Written as DNA, the CDR3 is TGTGCCAGCAGCCCCCAGGACAGAGCCTACGAGCAGTACTTC. This translates into CASSPQDRAYEQYF.

This clonotype appeared a few times. The chain couples TRBV7-2 to TRBJ1-6, with TRBD1 as a possible D gene (6 bases). The length of the CDR3 is 16 residues. V lost 1 base, J lost 6 bases, and 13 bases lay in between. Germline CDR1 is SGHTA and CDR2 is FQGNSA. The CDR3, as DNA: TGTGCCAGCAGCTTAGGACCAGGACAGTCTAATTCACCCCTCCACTTT. Amino acids: CASSLGPGQSNSPLHF.

For this clonotype: An end of the junction does not agree with germline; a read error may underlie this. The genes are TRBV5-1 and TRBJ2-4; 8 bases are shared with TRBD2. The CDR3 contains 15 residues. The germline V gene has CDR1 SGHRS and CDR2 YFSETQ. The CDR3 bases are TGCGCCAGCAGCTTGGCCGGGGGGGGCCAGAACAGTCAGTACTTC. Translation gives CASSLAGGGQNSQYF.

As regards this clonotype: A junction boundary mismatches the germline segment, possibly from a read error. The V call is TRBV6-1, the J call TRBJ1-2; 9 bases align to TRBD1. This CDR3 comprises 13 residues. The germline gives CDR1 MNHNS, CDR2 SASEGT. CDR3 residues: CASSDQGQGISHF. CDR3 DNA sequence: TGTGCCAGCAGTGACCAAGGACAGGGGATCTCCCACTTC.

The genes are TRBV5-1 and TRBJ2-4; either TRBD1 or TRBD2 may supply D (5 bases each). Trimming shortened V by 2 bases and J by 6 bases, and 15 bases separated the two germline ends. The germline V gene encodes CDR1 SGHRS and CDR2 YFSETQ. The CDR3 is made up of 15 amino acids. CDR3 region: CASSLSGPGRNIQYF. The CDR3 nucleotides read TGCGCCAGCAGCTTATCGGGACCAGGTCGAAACATTCAGTACTTC.

This clonotype has more than one count but fewer than ten. In DNA, the CDR3 is TGCAGCGGCGCTCGGGCCCAAGAGACCCAGTACTTC. This encodes CSGARAQETQYF. This chain links TRBV29-1 with TRBJ2-5; D is undetermined. Germline V lookup: CDR1 SQVTM, CDR2 ANQGSEA. The V gene lost 7 bases and the J gene lost 1 base, with 10 bases spanning the gap. The CDR3 covers 12 residues.

J is TRBJ2-2 and V is TRBV5-1; TRBD2 matches at 10 bases. Germline lookup yields CDR1 SGHRS and CDR2 YFSETQ. V lost 3 bases and J lost 4; bases outside the gene matches: 12. The CDR3 totals 18 residues. CDR3 coding DNA: TGCGCCAGCAGCTCCAAGCAAAGCGGGGGGGCAATCACCGGGGAGCTGTTTTTT. As protein: CASSSKQSGGAITGELFF.

This clonotype appeared a few times. This chain uses TRBV4-1 with TRBJ2-7; D is unresolved. There are 14 residues in the CDR3. CDR1 MGHRA and CDR2 YSYEKL come from the germline V gene. V lost 3 bases, J lost 0 bases, and 9 bases lay in between. The CDR3 protein is CASSQVLFSYEQYF. Here the CDR3 DNA reads TGCGCCAGCAGCCAGGTACTCTTCTCCTACGAGCAGTACTTC.

The chain joins TRBV7-9 to TRBJ1-2, with D possibly TRBD1 on 6 matching bases. V lost 7 bases, J lost 4 bases, and 13 bases lay in between. This CDR3 has 13 amino acids. Germline loops: CDR1 SEHNR, CDR2 FQNEAQ (reference sequence). In nucleotides, the CDR3 is TGTGCCAGCACCTTCAGGGGACCCTATGGCTACACCTTC. Protein: CASTFRGPYGYTF.

This clonotype was seen a handful of times. J is TRBJ2-7 and V is TRBV6-1; D may be TRBD1 (5 bases). Germline CDR1 reads MNHNS; CDR2 reads SASEGT. The V gene lost 0 bases and the J gene lost 5 bases, with 8 bases spanning the gap. There are 13 residues in the CDR3. The CDR3 bases are TGTGCCAGCAGTGAAGCTGGCAGGGACGAGCAGTACTTC. Encoded protein: CASSEAGRDEQYF.

This clonotype was found a few times. The V call is TRBV5-4, the J call TRBJ1-1; TRBD1 matches at 8 bases. The V gene's germline CDR1 is SGHNT and CDR2 YYREEE (reference sequence). The CDR3 totals 13 residues. The V gene end was trimmed by 7 bases and the J gene end by 3 bases; junction bases not matched to a gene: 5. In nucleotides, the CDR3 is TGTGCCAGCGGGGACAGGTCGGACACTGAAGCTTTCTTT. It codes for CASGDRSDTEAFF.